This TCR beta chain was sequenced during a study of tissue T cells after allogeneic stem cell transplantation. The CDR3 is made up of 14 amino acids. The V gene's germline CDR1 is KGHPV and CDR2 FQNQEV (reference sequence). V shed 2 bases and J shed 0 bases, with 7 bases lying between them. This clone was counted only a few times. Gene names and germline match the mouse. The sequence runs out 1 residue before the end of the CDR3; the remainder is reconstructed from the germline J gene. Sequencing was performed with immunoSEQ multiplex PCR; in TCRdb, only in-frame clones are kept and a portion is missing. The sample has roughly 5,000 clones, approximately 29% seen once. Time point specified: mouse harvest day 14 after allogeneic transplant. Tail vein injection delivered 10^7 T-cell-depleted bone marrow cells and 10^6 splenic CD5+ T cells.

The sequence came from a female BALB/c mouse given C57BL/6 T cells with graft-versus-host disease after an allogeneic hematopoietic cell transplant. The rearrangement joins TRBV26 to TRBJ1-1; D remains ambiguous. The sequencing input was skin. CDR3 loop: CASSLTTANTEVFF. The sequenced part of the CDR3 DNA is TGTGCCAGCAGTCTGACAACTGCAAACACAGAAGTCTTC.